The 6 T cell receptor beta chains given below trace back to one sample, sequenced in a study of T-cell memory formation after mild COVID-19. Each CDR3 protein gets one entry after TCRdb re-called the 5' RACE reads with MiXCR. The profile shows approximately 150,000 distinct CDR3 sequences, roughly 6.2% of them singletons. The sequenced sample was PBMCs or a T cell subset sorted from them (not recorded which). The receptor source for this set is an adult woman who had mild COVID-19 (a few samples of this study predate the infection). Cell type and time point are not known.

This clonotype was counted ten times or more. The chain combines TRBV7-9 with TRBJ2-3; D not resolved. CDR1 is SEHNR, CDR2 FQNEAQ, per germline (reference sequence). V was pared by 3 bases and J by 1 base, with 8 bases between. The CDR3 consists of 14 residues. The CDR3 region is CASSLESRTDTQYF. DNA of the CDR3: TGTGCCAGCAGCTTGGAGTCTCGCACAGATACGCAGTATTTT.

The chain recombines TRBV5-6 with TRBJ2-7, with D tentatively TRBD2 (5 bases). Per the germline V gene, CDR1 is SGHDT and CDR2 is YYEEEE. With 3 bases removed from V and 0 bases from J, the gap between germline ends came to 13 bases. The CDR3 has 15 amino acids. CDR3 region: CASSWGVTSSYEQYF. Here the CDR3 DNA reads TGTGCCAGCAGCTGGGGAGTAACTAGCTCCTACGAGCAGTACTTC.

This clonotype appeared many times. Here the CDR3 DNA reads TGTGCCAGCAGCCCCAGAGACAGGGGGCAGGCCTCCTACAATGAGCAGTTCTTC. Its translation: CASSPRDRGQASYNEQFF. V and J are TRBV12-3 or TRBV12-4 and TRBJ2-1; 10 positions match TRBD1. Trimming cost V 6 bases and J 0 bases; bases outside gene matches: 11. The CDR3 totals 18 residues.

The gene calls are TRBV5-6 and TRBJ2-7; 8 bases fit TRBD2. The ends lost 5 bases at V and 6 bases at J; junction bases unmatched: 10. CDR3 length equals 14 residues. The germline CDR1 and CDR2 sequences are SGHDT and YYEEEE. The CDR3 sequence: CASRSGTSRSEQYF. The CDR3 nucleotides read TGTGCCAGCAGATCCGGGACTAGTCGCAGCGAGCAGTACTTC.

This clonotype was counted between two and nine times. The CDR3: CASSFADKNTGELFF. CDR3 sequence (DNA): TGTGCCAGCAGTTTCGCGGACAAGAACACCGGGGAGCTGTTTTTT. The J gene is TRBJ2-2, the V gene TRBV12-3 or TRBV12-4; TRBD1 might be the D (5 bases). Trimming cost V 3 bases and J 1 base, with 9 bases left between them. This CDR3 is 15 amino acids long.

There are a few counts of this clonotype. The J gene is TRBJ2-7, the V gene TRBV6-5; 12 bases map to TRBD2. The germline gives CDR1 MNHEY, CDR2 SVGAGI. This CDR3 is built from 15 residues. V shed 6 bases and J 4 bases; nucleotides not matched to a gene: 7. For the CDR3, the DNA is TGTGCCAGCAGGGACGGGACTAGCGGGCCGTACGAGCAGTACTTC. It yields the protein CASRDGTSGPYEQYF.